The following is a T cell receptor (beta chain) sequence with its context. The antigen it recognizes is unknown. A read error may produce the germline difference seen at one junction end. This sample was taken from a study of blood T cells in healthy people across ages (dated by TCRdb to between 2015 and 2017). About the investigation overall: In model experiments, template switching captured roughly one uniquely barcoded TCR beta cDNA molecule for every two T cells. Using deep sequencing normalized with unique cDNA molecular identifiers, the study measured how TCR beta repertoire diversity changes with age. The donors were divided into four age groups: young (average around 17 years), middle-aged (approximately 42), aged (about 61) and long-lived (roughly 82). Donors of different ages were randomly distributed across sequencing lanes to avoid experimental bias. Two additional independent replicas of 1 million unique cDNA reads from the same blood draw were analyzed for two donors (one aged 18 to 29 and one aged 80 or older).

The paper as a whole reports these results and caveats: Estimates of total diversity from one million sequenced T cells were regarded as lower bounds and underestimates. Compared with the aged group, the long-lived group had more naive CD4+ T cells, fewer expanded clones and increased TCR diversity, a pattern suggesting age selection. Donor CMV infection status was unknown, potentially confounding age-related changes in expanded clonotypes. Observed TCR beta diversity per million T cells fell roughly linearly with age, and a significant reduction was already apparent by age roughly 40. Bulk unsorted PBMC profiling prevented conclusive comparison of naive and antigen-experienced compartments. There was a strong correlation between observed TCR beta diversity and the percentage of naive T cells measured by flow cytometry.

The library was obtained by 5' RACE. A second PCR of roughly 6 to 11 cycles was run with a J-beta primer mix and a sample-barcoded 5' primer. A unique molecular identifier was introduced onto each TCR beta cDNA molecule by a template-switch 5' adaptor carrying 12 random nucleotides. At least 3 million CDR3-containing paired-end reads were obtained from each sample. First-strand cDNA synthesis was performed from all RNA using the Mint cDNA synthesis kit, with priming by a TRBC-specific oligonucleotide. After uracil-DNA glycosylase treatment, a first 18-cycle PCR used universal primers M1SS and BC2_uni_R on all cDNA. Per the authors' processing: For normalization, 1 million high-quality reads, each with a distinct molecular identifier, were randomly selected from each sample. Reads sharing molecular identifiers were discarded rather than binned into consensus sequences. CDR3 identification, clonotype clustering and error correction used MiTCR with a Q25 quality threshold and the strictest error-elimination algorithm. A nonparametric unseen species model with Euler transformation was used to estimate lower-bound total TCR beta diversity. The public reads were run again by TCRdb, first through fastp at Q25 and then through MiXCR, and only productive beta chains were kept. Each entry merges the rows of one CDR3 protein and shows their most common DNA and genes. Here the V and J calls rest on TCRdb's processing, not on the authors' analysis. The sample table holds fewer than 2 million distinct CDR3 sequences, of which approximately 40% were seen once. The ten biggest clones cover about 23% of the sample.

The CDR3 measures 16 amino acids from cysteine to phenylalanine. The retained sequence is limited to the CDR3, 48 bases, with the frame set at the first base. CDR1 and CDR2, per the germline V gene (reference sequence), are LNHNV and YYDKDF. The approximately 41 donors, aged about 6 to 90 years, were systemically healthy Caucasian individuals from Russia. Each donor gave about 9.8 milliliters of peripheral blood, drawn into EDTA-treated Vacutainer tubes. PBMCs were isolated by Ficoll-Paque density-gradient centrifugation, with at least 6 million obtained per sample. Trizol reagent was used to extract total RNA from PBMCs, with at least 6 micrograms per sample. For every donor, flow cytometry on a PBMC aliquot measured the percentage of naive CD45RAhigh/CD27high T cells.

This TCR came from a human donor in good health. Sequencing was done on a sample of blood. The rearrangement joined TRBV15 to TRBJ2-7; the D gene is perhaps TRBD1 or TRBD2, as each covers 5 bases. The DNA sequence follows: TGTGCCACCGGCAGGGACCTACAGAGTAGCTCCTACGAGCAGTACTTC. This encodes CATGRDLQSSSYEQYF. Supplemented by the reference TRBV15 and TRBJ2-7 proteins around the CDR3, the complete variable domain is DAMVIQNPRYQVTQFGKPVTLSCSQTLNHNVMYWYQQKSSQAPKLLFHYYDKDFNNEADTPDNFQSRRPNTSFCFLDIRSPGLGDTAMYLCATGRDLQSSSYEQYFGPGTRLTVT.